This T cell receptor (beta chain) was identified during a study of shared clonotypes between healthy human individuals. Only in-frame clones appear in the TCRdb table, and some are missing; sequencing was by immunoSEQ multiplex PCR. The table shows hundreds of thousands of clones, with less than 80% occurring only once. Turning to this clone: This may be a read error, as it is one base from a much larger clone.

The CDR3 sequence is 13 residues long. Germline loops: CDR1 SGHTA, CDR2 FQGTGA. The sample taken for sequencing was PBMCs. This receptor was obtained from a woman between 40 and 55 years old in good health. Some clones in this sample may be carry-over from other donors' samples. This chain uses TRBV7-3 with TRBJ2-1; 7 bases align to TRBD1. Here the CDR3 reads CASSSQGSGERFF. CDR3 sequence (DNA): TGTGCCAGCAGCTCACAGGGGTCGGGTGAGCGGTTCTTC.